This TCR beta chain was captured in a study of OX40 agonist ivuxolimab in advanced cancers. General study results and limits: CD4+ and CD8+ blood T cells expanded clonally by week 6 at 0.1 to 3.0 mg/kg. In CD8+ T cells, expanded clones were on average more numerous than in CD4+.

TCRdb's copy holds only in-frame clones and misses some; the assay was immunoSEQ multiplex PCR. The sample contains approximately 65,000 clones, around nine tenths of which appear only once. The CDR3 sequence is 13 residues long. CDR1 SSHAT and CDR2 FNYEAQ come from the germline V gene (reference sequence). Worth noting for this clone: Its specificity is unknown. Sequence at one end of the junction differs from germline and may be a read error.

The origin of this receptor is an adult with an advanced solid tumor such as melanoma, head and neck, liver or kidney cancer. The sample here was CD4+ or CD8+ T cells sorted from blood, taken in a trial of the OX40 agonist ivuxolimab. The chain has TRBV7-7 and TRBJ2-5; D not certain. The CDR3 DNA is TGTGCTAGCAGCTTAGGATACCAAGAGACCCAGTACTTC. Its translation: CASSLGYQETQYF.